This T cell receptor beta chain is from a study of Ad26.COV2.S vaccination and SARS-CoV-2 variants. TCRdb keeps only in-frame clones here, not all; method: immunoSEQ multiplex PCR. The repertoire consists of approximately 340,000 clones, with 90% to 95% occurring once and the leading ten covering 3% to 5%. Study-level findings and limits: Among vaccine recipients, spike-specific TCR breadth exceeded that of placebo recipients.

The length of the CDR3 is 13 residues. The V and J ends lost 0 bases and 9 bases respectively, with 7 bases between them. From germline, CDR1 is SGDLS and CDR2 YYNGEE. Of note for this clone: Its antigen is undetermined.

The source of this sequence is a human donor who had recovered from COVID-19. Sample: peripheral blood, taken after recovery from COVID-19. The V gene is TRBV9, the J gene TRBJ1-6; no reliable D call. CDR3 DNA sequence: TGTGCCAGCAGCGTAGTTGGAGTTTCACCCCTCCACTTT. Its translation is CASSVVGVSPLHF.